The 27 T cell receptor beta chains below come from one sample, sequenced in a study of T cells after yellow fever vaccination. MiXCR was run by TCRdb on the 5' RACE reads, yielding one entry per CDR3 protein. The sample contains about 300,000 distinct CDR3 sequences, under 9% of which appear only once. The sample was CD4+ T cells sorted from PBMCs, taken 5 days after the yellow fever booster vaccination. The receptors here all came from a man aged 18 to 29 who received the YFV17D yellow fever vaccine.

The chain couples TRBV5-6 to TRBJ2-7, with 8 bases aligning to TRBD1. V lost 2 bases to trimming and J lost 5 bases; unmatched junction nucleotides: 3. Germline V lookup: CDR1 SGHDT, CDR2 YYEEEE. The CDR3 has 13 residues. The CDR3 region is CASSFDRGHEQYF. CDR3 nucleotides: TGTGCCAGCAGCTTTGACAGGGGACACGAGCAGTACTTC.

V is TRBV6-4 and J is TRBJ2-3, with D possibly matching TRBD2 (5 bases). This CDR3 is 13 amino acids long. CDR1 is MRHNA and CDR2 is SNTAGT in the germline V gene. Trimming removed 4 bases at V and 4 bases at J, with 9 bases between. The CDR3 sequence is CASSVTGSDTQYF. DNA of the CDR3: TGTGCCAGCAGTGTTACGGGGTCAGATACGCAGTATTTT.

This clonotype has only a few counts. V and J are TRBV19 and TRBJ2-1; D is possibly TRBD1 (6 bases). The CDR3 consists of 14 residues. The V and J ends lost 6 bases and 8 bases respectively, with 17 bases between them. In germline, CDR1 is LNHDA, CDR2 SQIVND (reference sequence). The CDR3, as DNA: TGTGCCAGTAGCGGACAGCGAAGTGGGGATGAGCAGTTCTTC. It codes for CASSGQRSGDEQFF.

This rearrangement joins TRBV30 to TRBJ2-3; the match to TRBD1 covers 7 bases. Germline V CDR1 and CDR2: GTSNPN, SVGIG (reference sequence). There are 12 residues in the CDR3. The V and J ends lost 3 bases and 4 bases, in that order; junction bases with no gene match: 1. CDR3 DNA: TGTGCCTGGAGAACAGGGGCAGATACGCAGTATTTT. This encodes CAWRTGADTQYF.

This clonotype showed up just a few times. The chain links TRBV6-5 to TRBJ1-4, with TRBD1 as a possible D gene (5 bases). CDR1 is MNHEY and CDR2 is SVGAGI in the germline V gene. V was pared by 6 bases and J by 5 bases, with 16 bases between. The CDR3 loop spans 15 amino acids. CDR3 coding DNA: TGTGCCAGCAGCCCACAGGTCTGGGAGAATGAAAAACTGTTTTTT. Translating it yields CASSPQVWENEKLFF.

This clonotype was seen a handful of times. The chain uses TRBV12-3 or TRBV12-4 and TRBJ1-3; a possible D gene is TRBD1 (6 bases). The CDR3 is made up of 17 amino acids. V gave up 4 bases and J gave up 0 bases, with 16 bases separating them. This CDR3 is CASSWGASRGSGNTIYF. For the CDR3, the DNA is TGTGCCAGCAGTTGGGGGGCTTCGAGAGGCTCTGGAAACACCATATATTTT.

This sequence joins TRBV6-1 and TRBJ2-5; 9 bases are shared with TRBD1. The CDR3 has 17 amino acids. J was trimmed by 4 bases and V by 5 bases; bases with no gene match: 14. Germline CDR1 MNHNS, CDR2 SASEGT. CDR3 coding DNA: TGTGCCAGCAGTCGAGCGACGGGACAGGGCTTTAGAGAGACCCAGTACTTC. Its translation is CASSRATGQGFRETQYF.

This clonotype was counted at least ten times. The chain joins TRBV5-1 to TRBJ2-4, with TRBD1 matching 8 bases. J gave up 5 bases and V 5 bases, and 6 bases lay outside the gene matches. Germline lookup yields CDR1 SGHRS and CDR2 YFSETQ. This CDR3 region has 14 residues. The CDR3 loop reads CASSLDRVENIQYF. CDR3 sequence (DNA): TGCGCCAGCAGTCTGGACAGGGTCGAAAACATTCAGTACTTC.

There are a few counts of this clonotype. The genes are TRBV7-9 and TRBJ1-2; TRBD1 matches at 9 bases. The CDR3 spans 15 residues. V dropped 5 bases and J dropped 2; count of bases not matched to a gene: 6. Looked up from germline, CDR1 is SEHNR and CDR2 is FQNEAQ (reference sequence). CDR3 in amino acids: CASSLWDRENYGYTF. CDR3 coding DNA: TGTGCCAGCAGCCTATGGGACAGGGAGAACTATGGCTACACCTTC.

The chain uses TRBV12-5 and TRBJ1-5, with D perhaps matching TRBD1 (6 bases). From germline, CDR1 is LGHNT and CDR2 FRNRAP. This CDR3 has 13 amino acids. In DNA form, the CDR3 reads TGTGCCTTTTTCTCCAGGGGCGATCAGCCCCAGCATTTT. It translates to CAFFSRGDQPQHF.

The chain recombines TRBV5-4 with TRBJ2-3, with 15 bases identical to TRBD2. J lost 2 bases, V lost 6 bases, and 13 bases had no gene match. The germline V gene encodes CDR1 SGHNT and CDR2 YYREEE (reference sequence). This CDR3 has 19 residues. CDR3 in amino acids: CASNVPGLAGGPDTDTQYF. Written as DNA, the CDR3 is TGTGCCAGCAATGTCCCTGGACTAGCGGGGGGGCCGGACACAGATACGCAGTATTTT.

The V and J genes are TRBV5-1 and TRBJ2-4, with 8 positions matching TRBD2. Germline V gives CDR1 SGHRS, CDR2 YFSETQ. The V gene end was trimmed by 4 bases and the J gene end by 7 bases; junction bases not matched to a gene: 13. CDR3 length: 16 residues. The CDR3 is CASSVSPGLDSNIQYF. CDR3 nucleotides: TGCGCCAGCAGCGTGAGTCCGGGACTAGATTCTAACATTCAGTACTTC.

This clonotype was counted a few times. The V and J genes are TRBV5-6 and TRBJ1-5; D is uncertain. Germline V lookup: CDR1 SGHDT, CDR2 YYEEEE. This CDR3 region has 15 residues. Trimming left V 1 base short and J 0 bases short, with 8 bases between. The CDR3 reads CASSLTAYSNQPQHF. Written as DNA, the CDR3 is TGTGCCAGCAGCTTGACAGCCTATAGCAATCAGCCCCAGCATTTT.

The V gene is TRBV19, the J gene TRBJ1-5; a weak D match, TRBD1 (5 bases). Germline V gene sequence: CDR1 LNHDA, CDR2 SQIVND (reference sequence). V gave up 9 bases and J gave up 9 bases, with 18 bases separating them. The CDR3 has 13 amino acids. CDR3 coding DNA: TGTGCCAGCAGGGCCACGGGGGATTCGCCCCAGCATTTT. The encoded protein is CASRATGDSPQHF.

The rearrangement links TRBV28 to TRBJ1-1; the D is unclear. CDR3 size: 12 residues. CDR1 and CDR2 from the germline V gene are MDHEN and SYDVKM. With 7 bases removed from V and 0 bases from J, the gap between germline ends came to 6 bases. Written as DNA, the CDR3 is TGTGCCAGCACCTTGATGAACACTGAAGCTTTCTTT. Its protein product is CASTLMNTEAFF.

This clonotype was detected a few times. CDR3 loop: CASSLGSGTAKHF. The CDR3 DNA reads TGTGCCAGCAGCTTAGGGTCCGGGACGGCTAAGCATTTT. The J gene is TRBJ1-5, the V gene TRBV7-9; tentatively, D is TRBD1 (5 bases). V lost 1 base, J lost 14 bases, and 15 bases lay in between. From germline, CDR1 is SEHNR and CDR2 FQNEAQ (reference sequence). The CDR3 runs to 13 residues.

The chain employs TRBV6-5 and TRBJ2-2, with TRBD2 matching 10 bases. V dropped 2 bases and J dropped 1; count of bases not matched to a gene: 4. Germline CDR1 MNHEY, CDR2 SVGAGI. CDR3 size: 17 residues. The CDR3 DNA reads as TGTGCCAGCAGTTACCCCACTAGCGGGATGAACACCGGGGAGCTGTTTTTT. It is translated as CASSYPTSGMNTGELFF.

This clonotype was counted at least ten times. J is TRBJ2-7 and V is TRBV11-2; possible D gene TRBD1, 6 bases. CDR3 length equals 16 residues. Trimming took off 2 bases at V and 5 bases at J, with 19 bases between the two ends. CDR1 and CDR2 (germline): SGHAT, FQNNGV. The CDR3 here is CASSLPLGTGTHEQYV. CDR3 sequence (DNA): TGTGCCAGCAGCTTACCTCTAGGAACAGGGACCCACGAGCAGTACGTC.

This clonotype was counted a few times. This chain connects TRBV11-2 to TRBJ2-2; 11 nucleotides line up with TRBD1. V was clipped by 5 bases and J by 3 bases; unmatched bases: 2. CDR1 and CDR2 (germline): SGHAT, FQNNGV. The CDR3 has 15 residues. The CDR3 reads CASSRDRGYTGELFF. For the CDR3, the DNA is TGTGCCAGCAGCCGGGACAGGGGGTACACCGGGGAGCTGTTTTTT.

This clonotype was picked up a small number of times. CDR3 amino acids: CASSFNRGTQYF. CDR3 nucleotides: TGTGCCAGCAGCTTCAATCGAGGGACCCAGTACTTC. The gene calls are TRBV7-2 and TRBJ2-5; D remains ambiguous. The CDR3 runs 12 residues. CDR1 SGHTA and CDR2 FQGNSA come from the germline V gene. Deletions cut 3 bases from V and 7 bases from J, with 9 bases between.

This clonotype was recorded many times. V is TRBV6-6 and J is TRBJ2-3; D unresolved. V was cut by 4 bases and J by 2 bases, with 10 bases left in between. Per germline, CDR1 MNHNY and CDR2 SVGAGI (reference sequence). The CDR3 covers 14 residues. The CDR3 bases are TGTGCCAGCAGTTTGGCCTCTCCCACAGATACGCAGTATTTT. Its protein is CASSLASPTDTQYF.

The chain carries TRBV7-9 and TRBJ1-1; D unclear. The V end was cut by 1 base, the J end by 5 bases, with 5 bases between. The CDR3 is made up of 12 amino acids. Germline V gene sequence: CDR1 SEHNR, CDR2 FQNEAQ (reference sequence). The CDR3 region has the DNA TGTGCCAGCAGCTTAGAAAGGACTGAAGCTTTCTTT. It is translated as CASSLERTEAFF.

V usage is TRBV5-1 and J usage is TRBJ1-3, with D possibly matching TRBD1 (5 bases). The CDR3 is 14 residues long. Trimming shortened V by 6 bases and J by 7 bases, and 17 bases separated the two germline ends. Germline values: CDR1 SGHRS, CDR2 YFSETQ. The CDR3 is CASTLGQGGNTIYF. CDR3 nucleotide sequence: TGCGCCAGCACTCTCGGGCAGGGCGGGAACACCATATATTTT. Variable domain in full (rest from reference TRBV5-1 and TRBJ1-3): KAGVTQTPRYLIKTRGQQVTLSCSPISGHRSVSWYQQTPGQGLQFLFEYFSETQRNKGNFPGRFSGRQFSNSRSEMNVSTLELGDSALYLCASTLGQGGNTIYFGEGSWLTVV.

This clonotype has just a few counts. CDR3 region: CATSGFGESTDTQYF. CDR3 bases: TGTGCCACCAGTGGCTTCGGGGAGAGCACAGATACGCAGTATTTT. The chain employs TRBV24-1 and TRBJ2-3; D is perhaps TRBD2 (5 bases). The CDR3 runs 15 residues. Germline loops: CDR1 KGHDR, CDR2 SFDVKD. The V and J ends lost 5 bases and 0 bases respectively, with 11 bases between them.

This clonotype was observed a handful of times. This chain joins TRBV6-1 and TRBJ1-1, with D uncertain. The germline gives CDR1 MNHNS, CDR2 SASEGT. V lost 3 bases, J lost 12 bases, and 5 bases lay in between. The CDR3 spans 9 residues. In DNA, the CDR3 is TGTGCCAGCAGTGACAGTCCTTTCTTT. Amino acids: CASSDSPFF.

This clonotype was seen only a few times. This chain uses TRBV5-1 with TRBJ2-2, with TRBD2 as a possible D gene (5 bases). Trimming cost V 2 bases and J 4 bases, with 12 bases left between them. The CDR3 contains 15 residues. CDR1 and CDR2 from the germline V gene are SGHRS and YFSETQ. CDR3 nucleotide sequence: TGCGCCAGCAGCTTTGGAAGCGGATCCACCGGGGAGCTGTTTTTT. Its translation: CASSFGSGSTGELFF.

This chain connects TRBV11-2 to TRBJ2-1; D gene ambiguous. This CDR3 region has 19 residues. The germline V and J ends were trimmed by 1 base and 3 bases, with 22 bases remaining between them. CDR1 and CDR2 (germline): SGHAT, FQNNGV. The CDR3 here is CASSLGSYRSPNYYNEQFF. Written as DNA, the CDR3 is TGTGCCAGCAGCTTAGGGTCGTACAGATCACCAAACTACTACAATGAGCAGTTCTTC.